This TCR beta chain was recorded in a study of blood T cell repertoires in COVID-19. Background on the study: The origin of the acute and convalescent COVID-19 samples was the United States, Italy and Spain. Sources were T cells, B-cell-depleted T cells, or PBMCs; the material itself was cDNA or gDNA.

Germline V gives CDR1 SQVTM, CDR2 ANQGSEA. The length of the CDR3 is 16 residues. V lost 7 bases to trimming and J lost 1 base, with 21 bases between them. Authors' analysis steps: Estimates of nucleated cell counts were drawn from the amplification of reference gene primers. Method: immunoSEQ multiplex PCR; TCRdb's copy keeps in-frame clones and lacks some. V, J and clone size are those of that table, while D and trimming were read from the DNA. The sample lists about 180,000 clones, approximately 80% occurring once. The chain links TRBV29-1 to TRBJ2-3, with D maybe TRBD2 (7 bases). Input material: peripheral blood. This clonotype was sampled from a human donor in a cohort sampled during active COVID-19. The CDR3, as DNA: TGCAGCGGGGGTCGGGGGGCGTCGACTCGCACAGATACGCAGTATTTT. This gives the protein CSGGRGASTRTDTQYF.